Presented here are 25 T cell receptor beta chains from one specimen sequenced in a study of shared clonotypes between healthy human individuals. Profiling relied on immunoSEQ multiplex PCR, and the TCRdb table lists in-frame clones only, not all of them. The sample yields some 900,000 clones, about three quarters seen once. Material: memory CD4+ T cells sorted from blood. Indicated subset: CD45RA-negative fraction. All receptors come from a man younger than 30 in good health.

The J gene is TRBJ2-7, the V gene TRBV27; D is possibly TRBD1 or TRBD2 (5 bases each). Germline lookup yields CDR1 MNHEY and CDR2 SMNVEV (reference sequence). V was clipped by 5 bases and J by 5 bases, with 19 bases between them. The CDR3 runs to 15 residues. The CDR3 is CASSDRDAFSHEQYF. The CDR3 coding sequence is TGTGCCAGCAGTGACCGGGACGCGTTTTCCCACGAGCAGTACTTC.

This chain links TRBV20-1 with TRBJ1-2, with D unresolved. CDR1 is DFQATT, CDR2 SNEGSKA, per germline (reference sequence). The V and J ends lost 4 bases and 3 bases respectively, with 6 bases between them. The CDR3 length is 11 residues. CDR3 in DNA: TGCAGTGCTATCTCACACTATGGCTACACCTTC. Translated, it gives CSAISHYGYTF.

The V and J genes are TRBV2 and TRBJ1-4; 11 bases fit TRBD1. V trimming: 6 bases; J trimming: 1 base; junction bases outside the gene matches: 7. The germline V gene encodes CDR1 SNHLY and CDR2 FYNNEI. The CDR3 spans 17 residues. The CDR3 loop is CASSPGQGAVTNEKLFF. The CDR3 region has the DNA TGTGCCAGCAGCCCCGGACAGGGGGCGGTAACTAATGAAAAACTGTTTTTT.

V usage is TRBV6-5 and J usage is TRBJ1-4; weak D call: TRBD1 (5 bases). V lost 5 bases, J lost 9 bases, and 19 bases lay in between. Per germline, CDR1 MNHEY and CDR2 SVGAGI. This CDR3 has 15 residues. CDR3 loop: CASSAGGTSEKKLFF. CDR3 in DNA: TGTGCCAGCAGTGCTGGAGGGACCAGCGAGAAAAAACTGTTTTTT.

The V and J genes are TRBV7-6 and TRBJ2-7; D perhaps matches TRBD1 (6 bases). The CDR3 runs 15 residues. The V end was cut by 4 bases, the J end by 2 bases, with 15 bases between. Germline V lookup: CDR1 SGHVS, CDR2 FNYEAQ. CDR3: CASSYRDDVTYEQYF. As DNA, the CDR3 is TGTGCCAGCAGCTACAGGGACGATGTGACCTACGAGCAGTACTTC.

The chain combines TRBV27 with TRBJ2-7; a possible D gene is TRBD2 (6 bases). The CDR3 runs to 14 residues. V gave up 7 bases and J gave up 5 bases, with 18 bases separating them. Germline values: CDR1 MNHEY, CDR2 SMNVEV (reference sequence). The CDR3 coding sequence is TGTGCCAGCAAAGGGGAGGTAAGAACGGACGAGCAGTACTTC. Translation gives CASKGEVRTDEQYF.

This clone has only one observation. This chain links TRBV30 with TRBJ1-2; TRBD1 aligns across 9 bases. The germline V gene encodes CDR1 GTSNPN and CDR2 SVGIG (reference sequence). With 0 bases clipped from V and 8 bases from J, the junction kept 13 bases outside the gene matches. The CDR3 length is 16 residues. CDR3 protein: CAWSVDPQNRGPGYTF. DNA of the CDR3: TGTGCCTGGAGTGTAGACCCACAAAACAGGGGGCCGGGCTACACCTTC.

This clone was seen only a few times. The chain couples TRBV5-8 to TRBJ1-4; TRBD1 agrees at 7 bases. The CDR3 has 18 amino acids. CDR1 SGHTS and CDR2 YDEGEE come from the germline V gene. V was clipped by 4 bases and J by 0 bases; unmatched bases: 12. The CDR3 nucleotides are TGTGCCAGCAGCGAAGGGTGGACAGGAACTACAACTAATGAAAAACTGTTTTTT. Residues: CASSEGWTGTTTNEKLFF.

The chain links TRBV18 to TRBJ2-4, with 11 nucleotides matching TRBD2. Germline V CDR1 and CDR2: KGHSH, LQKENI. V was clipped by 6 bases and J by 10 bases; unmatched bases: 14. The CDR3 is 16 amino acids. The CDR3 DNA reads as TGTGCCAGCTCCCCCGTGGCCCCTAGCGGGGGGACTATTCAGTACTTC. Protein product: CASSPVAPSGGTIQYF.

The chain carries TRBV28 and TRBJ2-7; possibly TRBD1 for D (6 bases). CDR3 length: 16 amino acids. Trimming shortened V by 4 bases and J by 1 base, and 17 bases separated the two germline ends. Germline-derived CDR1 and CDR2 are MDHEN and SYDVKM. CDR3 in amino acids: CASSSPGVQGSYEQYF. DNA for the CDR3: TGTGCCAGCAGTTCTCCAGGGGTCCAGGGATCCTACGAGCAGTACTTC.

This clone was seen only once. V and J are TRBV18 and TRBJ2-7; no reliable D call. This CDR3 contains 14 residues. V dropped 6 bases and J dropped 0 bases, with 12 bases sitting between them. Per germline, CDR1 KGHSH and CDR2 LQKENI. CDR3 in DNA: TGTGCCAGCTCCCCGATCTCAAACTCCTACGAGCAGTACTTC. Protein sequence: CASSPISNSYEQYF.

This clone was counted a single time. The chain employs TRBV4-3 and TRBJ2-7; 9 nucleotides line up with TRBD1. Germline V gives CDR1 LGHNA, CDR2 YSLEER. Trimming removed 0 bases from V and 4 bases from J; junction bases left unmatched: 4. CDR3 length: 15 residues. The CDR3, as DNA: TGCGCCAGCAGCCAAGAAACAGGGGGCAGATACGAGCAGTACTTC. This translates into CASSQETGGRYEQYF.

The V call is TRBV2, the J call TRBJ1-5; no firm D call. The V gene's germline CDR1 is SNHLY and CDR2 FYNNEI. V gave up 2 bases and J gave up 4 bases, with 6 bases separating them. The CDR3 consists of 13 residues. CDR3 protein: CASSEQQNQPQHF. The CDR3 DNA sequence: TGTGCCAGCAGTGAACAGCAAAATCAGCCCCAGCATTTT. Full variable domain (rest looked up from reference TRBV2 and TRBJ1-5): EPEVTQTPSHQVTQMGQEVILRCVPISNHLYFYWYRQILGQKVEFLVSFYNNEISEKSEIFDDQFSVERPDGSNFTLKIRSTKLEDSAMYFCASSEQQNQPQHFGDGTRLSIL.

On this clone: The junction and the germline gene differ at one end; a read error may be behind it. The chain joins TRBV18 to TRBJ2-4; 10 bases are a match to TRBD2. Germline V CDR1 and CDR2: KGHSH, LQKENI. The CDR3 has 16 residues. CDR3 sequence reads: CASSPLAGLAKNIQYF. In DNA, the CDR3 is TGTGCCAGCTCGCCACTAGCGGGGCTAGCCAAAAACATTCAGTACTTC.

This clone has just one count. DNA of the CDR3: TGTGCCAGCAGCTCCGACGGGTCGAACACAGATACGCAGTATTTT. Encoded protein: CASSSDGSNTDTQYF. The V and J genes are TRBV11-3 and TRBJ2-3; D is undetermined. V was pared by 4 bases and J by 2 bases, with 13 bases between. CDR1 is SGHNT, CDR2 YENEEA, per germline. The CDR3 runs to 15 residues.

The chain links TRBV29-1 to TRBJ1-4; D may be TRBD1 (5 bases). Trimming removed 0 bases at V and 8 bases at J, with 13 bases between. This CDR3 is 14 amino acids long. CDR1 is SQVTM, CDR2 ANQGSEA, per germline. CDR3 nucleotides: TGCAGCGTTGAAGATCGCAGGGCCGGCGAAAAACTGTTTTTT. Translating gives CSVEDRRAGEKLFF.

Remarks on this clone: At one end, the junction sequence differs from germline, possibly due to a read error. The chain is built from TRBV5-1 and TRBJ2-7; 7 bases are shared with TRBD2. The CDR3 has 14 residues. The germline gives CDR1 SGHRS, CDR2 YFSETQ. CDR3 sequence (DNA): TGCGCCAGCGGCTTGGATTTGGGGGGGTACGAGCAGTACTTC. This gives the protein CASGLDLGGYEQYF.

The V gene is TRBV18, the J gene TRBJ1-1; 7 nucleotides line up with TRBD1. With V trimmed by 5 bases and J by 7 bases, 7 bases remained unmatched. This CDR3 contains 13 residues. From germline, CDR1 is KGHSH and CDR2 LQKENI. The chain's CDR3 is CASSVGGLSEAFF. In DNA, the CDR3 is TGTGCCAGCTCAGTAGGGGGCCTAAGTGAAGCTTTCTTT.

This clone has a count of ten or more. CDR3 nucleotides: TGTGCCATCGGTTACGGGACAGGGGATCATGGCTACACCTTC. Translation gives CAIGYGTGDHGYTF. V is TRBV10-3 and J is TRBJ1-2; 10 nucleotides align to TRBD1. The length of the CDR3 is 14 residues. Germline loops: CDR1 ENHRY, CDR2 SYGVKD. After removal of 8 bases from V and 6 bases from J, the junction contained 9 bases not matched to a gene.

The table lists this clone with many counts. Distinct nucleotide sequences in the sample also encode this CDR3. The V call is TRBV5-1, the J call TRBJ2-7, with a possible D match to TRBD1 (6 bases). V was clipped by 4 bases and J by 2 bases, with 13 bases between them. CDR1 SGHRS and CDR2 YFSETQ come from the germline V gene. The length of the CDR3 is 14 residues. CDR3 amino acids: CASSPGAGTYEQYF. In DNA form, the CDR3 reads TGCGCCAGCAGCCCAGGGGCCGGGACCTACGAGCAGTACTTC.

V is TRBV7-9 and J is TRBJ2-7; TRBD1 or TRBD2 may be the D gene (5 bases each). The CDR3 length is 15 residues. CDR1 SEHNR and CDR2 FQNEAQ come from the germline V gene (reference sequence). V lost 1 base and J 2 bases, leaving 12 bases between the germline ends. CDR3 DNA: TGTGCCAGCAGCTTAGGAGGGGTAGGGGCCTACGAGCAGTACTTC. It yields the protein CASSLGGVGAYEQYF. Supplemented by reference TRBV7-9 and TRBJ2-7, the full variable domain reads DTGVSQNPRHKITKRGQNVTFRCDPISEHNRLYWYRQTLGQGPEFLTYFQNEAQLEKSRLLSDRFSAERPKGSFSTLEIQRTEQGDSAMYLCASSLGGVGAYEQYFGPGTRLTVT.

The V call is TRBV29-1, the J call TRBJ2-7; 11 bases fit TRBD1. Germline loops: CDR1 SQVTM, CDR2 ANQGSEA. This CDR3 is built from 14 residues. V lost 4 bases, J lost 4 bases, and 6 bases stayed unmatched. CDR3 coding DNA: TGCAGCGTTGGAGGACAGGGGGCTGCATACGAGCAGTACTTC. Amino acid sequence: CSVGGQGAAYEQYF.

This clone was picked up a small number of times. The V call is TRBV2, the J call TRBJ2-5, with TRBD2 matching over 10 bases. The CDR3 sequence is 15 residues long. Germline loops: CDR1 SNHLY, CDR2 FYNNEI. The junction had 2 bases not matched to a gene; V was cut back by 2 bases and J by 2 bases. Here the CDR3 reads CASSEPAGGQETQYF. The CDR3 DNA is TGTGCCAGCAGTGAACCAGCGGGGGGGCAAGAGACCCAGTACTTC.

The chain couples TRBV30 to TRBJ2-7; D gene unclear. The CDR3 is made up of 11 amino acids. Trimming shortened V by 2 bases and J by 6 bases, and 8 bases separated the two germline ends. Germline lookup yields CDR1 GTSNPN and CDR2 SVGIG (reference sequence). The chain's CDR3 is CAWSTGSEQYF. DNA for the CDR3: TGTGCCTGGAGTACCGGTTCCGAGCAGTACTTC. Drawing the rest from reference TRBV30 and TRBJ2-7, the complete variable domain is SQTIHQWPATLVQPVGSPLSLECTVEGTSNPNLYWYRQAAGRGLQLLFYSVGIGQISSEVPQNLSASRPQDRQFILSSKKLLLSDSGFYLCAWSTGSEQYFGPGTRLTVT.

The chain couples TRBV30 to TRBJ1-5, with TRBD1 identical over 8 bases. This CDR3 has 13 residues. Germline V CDR1 and CDR2: GTSNPN, SVGIG (reference sequence). Trimming cost V 4 bases and J 5 bases; bases outside gene matches: 4. The CDR3 here is CAWNGQGDQPQHF. The DNA of the CDR3 is TGTGCCTGGAATGGACAGGGAGATCAGCCCCAGCATTTT.